The T cell receptor (beta chain) described here comes from a study of shared clonotypes between healthy human individuals. Study-level background: A couple of female and a few male donors aged 18 to 49 were enrolled.

Regarding this clone: Its cognate antigen is unknown.

Germline V CDR1 and CDR2: LNHDA, SQIVND (reference sequence). V shed 2 bases and J 10 bases; nucleotides not matched to a gene: 8. CDR3 length: 15 residues. All donors were healthy HIV-negative adults lacking recent acute infections or vaccinations. The data were produced by immunoSEQ multiplex PCR, yet TCRdb's version contains in-frame clones alone and is incomplete. The sample contains more than 500,000 clones, roughly 95% of which appear only once. Notes on the study in general: In contrast to clonotypes shared by all four donors, non-shared clonotypes had lower generation probabilities.

Sequenced material: naive CD4+ T cells sorted from blood. Subset defined: CD45RA+ positively selected. This sequence was found in a woman aged 25 to 39 in good health. This chain joins TRBV19 and TRBJ2-1, with 10 bases matching TRBD2. DNA of the CDR3: TGTGCCAGTAGTATAACCATAGCGGGAGGTGGCGAGCAGTTCTTC. As protein: CASSITIAGGGEQFF.